The sequence of this T cell receptor beta chain was determined in a study of T cell responses to AZD1222 COVID-19 vaccine. Study observations and caveats: Nearly half of spike-specific TCRs reportedly target variant regions that are unmutated in the B.1.351 and B.1.1.7 variants. Sampled repertoires all dated from after the peak T cell response. After two AZD1222 doses, spike-specific TCR breadth and depth rose versus day 0.

The method was immunoSEQ multiplex PCR; TCRdb's version includes in-frame clones alone and lacks a portion of them. This table holds over 25,000 clones, 92% found once. This CDR3 comprises 15 residues. V was clipped by 3 bases and J by 2 bases, with 11 bases between them. CDR1 ENHRY and CDR2 SYGVKD come from the germline V gene. Turning to this clone: Its target is unknown.

The receptor comes from an adult who received the AZD1222 COVID-19 vaccine. The specimen comprised peripheral blood, sampled 28 days after the second AZD1222 dose. The rearrangement links TRBV10-3 to TRBJ2-1; possibly TRBD1 for D (5 bases). The CDR3: CAISERETAYNEQFF. For the CDR3, the DNA is TGTGCCATCAGTGAACGAGAGACAGCCTACAATGAGCAGTTCTTC.